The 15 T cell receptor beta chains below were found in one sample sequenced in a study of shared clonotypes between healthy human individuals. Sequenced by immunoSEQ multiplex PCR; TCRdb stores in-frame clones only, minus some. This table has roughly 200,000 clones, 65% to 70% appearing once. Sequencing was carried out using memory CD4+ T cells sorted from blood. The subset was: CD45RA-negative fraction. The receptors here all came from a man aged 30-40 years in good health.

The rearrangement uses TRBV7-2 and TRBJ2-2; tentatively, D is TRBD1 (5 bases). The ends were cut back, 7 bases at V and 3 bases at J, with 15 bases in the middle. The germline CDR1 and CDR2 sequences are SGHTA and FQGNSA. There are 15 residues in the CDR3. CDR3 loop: CASTQVRVDTGELFF. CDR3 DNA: TGTGCCAGCACCCAGGTCAGGGTCGACACCGGGGAGCTGTTTTTT.

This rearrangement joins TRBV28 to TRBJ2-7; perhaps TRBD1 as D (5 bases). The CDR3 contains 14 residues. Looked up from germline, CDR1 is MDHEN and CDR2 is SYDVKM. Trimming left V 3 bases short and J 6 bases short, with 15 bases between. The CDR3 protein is CASSFRQGPFEQYF. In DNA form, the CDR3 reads TGTGCCAGCAGTTTTCGTCAGGGCCCCTTCGAGCAGTACTTC.

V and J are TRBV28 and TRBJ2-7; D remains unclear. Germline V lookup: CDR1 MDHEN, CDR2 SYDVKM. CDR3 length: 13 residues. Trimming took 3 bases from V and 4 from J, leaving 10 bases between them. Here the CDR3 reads CASSLAGHYEQYF. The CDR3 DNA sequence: TGTGCCAGCAGTTTGGCCGGGCATTACGAGCAGTACTTC.

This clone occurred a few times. CDR3 amino acids: CASRDAGVNNEQFF. CDR3 nucleotide sequence: TGTGCCAGCAGAGACGCGGGGGTCAACAATGAGCAGTTCTTC. The V call is TRBV6-5, the J call TRBJ2-1; TRBD2 agrees at 7 bases. Per germline, CDR1 MNHEY and CDR2 SVGAGI. CDR3 length: 14 amino acids. Trimming removed 6 bases from V and 5 bases from J; junction bases left unmatched: 7.

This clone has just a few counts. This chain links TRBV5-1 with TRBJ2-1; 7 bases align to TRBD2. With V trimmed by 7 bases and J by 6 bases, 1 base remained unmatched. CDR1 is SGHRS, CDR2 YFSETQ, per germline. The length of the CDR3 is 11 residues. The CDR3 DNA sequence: TGCGCCAGCGGGAGGGGCAATGAGCAGTTCTTC. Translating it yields CASGRGNEQFF. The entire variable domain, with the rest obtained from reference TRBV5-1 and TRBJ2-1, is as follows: KAGVTQTPRYLIKTRGQQVTLSCSPISGHRSVSWYQQTPGQGLQFLFEYFSETQRNKGNFPGRFSGRQFSNSRSEMNVSTLELGDSALYLCASGRGNEQFFGPGTRLTVL.

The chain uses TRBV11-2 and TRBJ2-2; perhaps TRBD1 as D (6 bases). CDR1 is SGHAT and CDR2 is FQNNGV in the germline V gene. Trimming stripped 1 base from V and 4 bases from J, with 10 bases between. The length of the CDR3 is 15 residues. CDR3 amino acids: CASSLGQVLTGELFF. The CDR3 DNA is TGTGCCAGCAGCTTAGGACAGGTCCTCACCGGGGAGCTGTTTTTT.

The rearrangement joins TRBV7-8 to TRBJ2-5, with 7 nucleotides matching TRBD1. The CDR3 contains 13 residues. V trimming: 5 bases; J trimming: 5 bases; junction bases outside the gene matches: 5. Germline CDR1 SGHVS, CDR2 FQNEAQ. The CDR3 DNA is TGTGCCAGCAGCACGGGACAGAAGGAGACCCAGTACTTC. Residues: CASSTGQKETQYF.

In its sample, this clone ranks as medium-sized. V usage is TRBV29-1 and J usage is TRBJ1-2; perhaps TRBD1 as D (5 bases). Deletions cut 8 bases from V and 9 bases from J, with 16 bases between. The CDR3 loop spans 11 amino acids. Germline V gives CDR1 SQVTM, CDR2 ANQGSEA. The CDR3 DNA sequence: TGCAGCTCCGCGGTGTCAGGGAGCTACACCTTC. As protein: CSSAVSGSYTF.

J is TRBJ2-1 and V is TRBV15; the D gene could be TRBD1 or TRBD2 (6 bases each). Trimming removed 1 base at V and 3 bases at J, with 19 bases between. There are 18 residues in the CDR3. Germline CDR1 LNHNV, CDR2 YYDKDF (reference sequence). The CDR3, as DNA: TGTGCCACCAGCAGAGCCCGGGGGCGGGACTCAAACTACAATGAGCAGTTCTTC. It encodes CATSRARGRDSNYNEQFF.

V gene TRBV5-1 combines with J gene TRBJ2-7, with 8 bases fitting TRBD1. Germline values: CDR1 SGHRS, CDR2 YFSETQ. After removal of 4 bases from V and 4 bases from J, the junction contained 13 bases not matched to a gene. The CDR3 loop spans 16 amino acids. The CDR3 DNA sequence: TGCGCCAGCAGCAATAGGGCAGGGGGCATGGTTTACGAGCAGTACTTC. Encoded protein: CASSNRAGGMVYEQYF.

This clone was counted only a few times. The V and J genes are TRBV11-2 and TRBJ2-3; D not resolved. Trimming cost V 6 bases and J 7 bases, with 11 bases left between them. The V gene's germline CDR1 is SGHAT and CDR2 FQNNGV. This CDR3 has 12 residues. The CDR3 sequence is CASSYADHTQYF. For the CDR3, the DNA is TGTGCCAGCAGTTACGCGGACCATACGCAGTATTTT.

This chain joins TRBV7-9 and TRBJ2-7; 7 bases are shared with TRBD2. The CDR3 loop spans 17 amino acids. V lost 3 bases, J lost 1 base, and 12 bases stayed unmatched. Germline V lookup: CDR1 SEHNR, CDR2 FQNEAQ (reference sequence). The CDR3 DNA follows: TGTGCCAGCAGCTTCAACCAACTAGCGACCCATTCCTACGAGCAGTACTTC. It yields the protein CASSFNQLATHSYEQYF.

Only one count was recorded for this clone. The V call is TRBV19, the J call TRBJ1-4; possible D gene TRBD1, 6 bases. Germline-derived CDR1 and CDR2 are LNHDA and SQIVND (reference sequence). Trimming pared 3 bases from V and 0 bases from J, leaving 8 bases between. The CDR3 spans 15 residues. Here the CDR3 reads CASSIRGSTNEKLFF. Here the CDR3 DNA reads TGTGCCAGTAGTATCAGGGGATCAACTAATGAAAAACTGTTTTTT.

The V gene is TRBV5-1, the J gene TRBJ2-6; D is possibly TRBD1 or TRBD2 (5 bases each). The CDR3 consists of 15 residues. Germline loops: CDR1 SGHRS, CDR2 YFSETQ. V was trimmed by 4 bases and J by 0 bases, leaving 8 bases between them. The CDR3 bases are TGCGCCAGCAGCGCAGGGAGCTCTGGGGCCAACGTCCTGACTTTC. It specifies CASSAGSSGANVLTF.

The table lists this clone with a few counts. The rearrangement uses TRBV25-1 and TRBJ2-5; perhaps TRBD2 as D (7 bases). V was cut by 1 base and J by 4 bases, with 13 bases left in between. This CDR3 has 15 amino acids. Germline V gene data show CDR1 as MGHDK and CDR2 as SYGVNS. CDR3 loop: CASSELGGARETQYF. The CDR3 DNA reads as TGTGCCAGCAGTGAATTGGGGGGGGCTAGAGAGACCCAGTACTTC.